Listed here are 22 T cell receptor beta chains from one sample, sequenced in a study of cytomegalovirus exposure and HLA in healthy donors. 13 Jbeta primers and 60 Vbeta primers were used for the PCR. Some clones are missing from TCRdb's copy, which holds only in-frame ones; the method was immunoSEQ multiplex PCR. Among about 100,000 clones listed, roughly 80% were seen once. Sequencing was carried out using PBMCs. The origin of the receptors is a man aged 25 to 40 in good health and CMV-seronegative.

This chain uses TRBV11-2 with TRBJ2-7, with D perhaps matching TRBD1 (6 bases). Germline-derived CDR1 and CDR2 are SGHAT and FQNNGV. V was pared by 6 bases and J by 4 bases, with 22 bases between. The CDR3 length is 16 residues. The CDR3 protein is CASSSATSRGPYEQYF. DNA of the CDR3: TGTGCCAGCAGTTCCGCTACGAGCAGGGGACCGTACGAGCAGTACTTC.

This clone has just a few counts. This chain connects TRBV7-2 to TRBJ2-7; the D gene is possibly TRBD1 (6 bases). The germline V and J ends were trimmed by 1 base and 7 bases, with 17 bases remaining between them. The CDR3 spans 15 residues. The germline V gene encodes CDR1 SGHTA and CDR2 FQGNSA. The CDR3 region has the DNA TGTGCCAGCAGCTTAGGTGCAGGGGCCCTGGGGGAGCAGTACTTC. It is translated as CASSLGAGALGEQYF.

This sequence joins TRBV18 and TRBJ1-2; tentatively, D is TRBD1 (6 bases). Germline V gives CDR1 KGHSH, CDR2 LQKENI. The CDR3 runs 16 residues. Trimming removed 2 bases from V and 1 base from J, with 14 bases in between. The CDR3 sequence is CASSPATGHFNYGYTF. The DNA for the CDR3 is TGTGCCAGCTCACCAGCCACGGGACATTTTAACTATGGCTACACCTTC.

This clone was picked up a small number of times. The chain carries TRBV5-1 and TRBJ2-7; D is uncertain. V dropped 3 bases and J dropped 3 bases, with 7 bases sitting between them. CDR1 SGHRS and CDR2 YFSETQ come from the germline V gene. This CDR3 spans 12 amino acids. CDR3 loop: CASSSDFYEQYF. CDR3 sequence (DNA): TGCGCCAGCAGCTCAGACTTCTACGAGCAGTACTTC.

The chain joins TRBV5-1 to TRBJ2-5, with 9 nucleotides matching TRBD1. V was pared by 7 bases and J by 4 bases, with 5 bases of the junction left unmatched. The CDR3 totals 13 residues. Germline CDR1 and CDR2: SGHRS and YFSETQ. CDR3 bases: TGCGCCAGCGCCGGGACAGGGAGAGAGACCCAGTACTTC. Protein sequence: CASAGTGRETQYF.

This chain uses TRBV5-1 with TRBJ2-3; 7 bases are a match to TRBD2. The CDR3 consists of 14 residues. Germline CDR1 is SGHRS and CDR2 is YFSETQ. Trimming removed 7 bases from V and 0 bases from J; junction bases left unmatched: 5. The CDR3 DNA follows: TGCGCCAGCTTTCTAGCGGCCAGCACAGATACGCAGTATTTT. It translates to CASFLAASTDTQYF. Full variable domain (rest looked up from reference TRBV5-1 and TRBJ2-3): KAGVTQTPRYLIKTRGQQVTLSCSPISGHRSVSWYQQTPGQGLQFLFEYFSETQRNKGNFPGRFSGRQFSNSRSEMNVSTLELGDSALYLCASFLAASTDTQYFGPGTRLTVL.

This chain links TRBV7-9 with TRBJ2-7; 12 bases map to TRBD2. After removal of 2 bases from V and 3 bases from J, the junction contained 2 bases not matched to a gene. The germline gives CDR1 SEHNR, CDR2 FQNEAQ (reference sequence). The CDR3 length is 15 residues. The CDR3: CASSLLTSGSYEQYF. Here the CDR3 DNA reads TGTGCCAGCAGCTTATTGACTAGCGGGAGCTACGAGCAGTACTTC. Supplemented by reference TRBV7-9 and TRBJ2-7, the full variable domain reads DTGVSQNPRHKITKRGQNVTFRCDPISEHNRLYWYRQTLGQGPEFLTYFQNEAQLEKSRLLSDRFSAERPKGSFSTLEIQRTEQGDSAMYLCASSLLTSGSYEQYFGPGTRLTVT.

The chain couples TRBV27 to TRBJ2-7, with TRBD2 as a possible D gene (5 bases). This CDR3 has 14 amino acids. Germline CDR1 reads MNHEY; CDR2 reads SMNVEV (reference sequence). The V and J ends lost 2 bases and 2 bases respectively, with 10 bases between them. The CDR3 coding sequence is TGTGCCAGCAGTTTAACGGGATTGGCCTACGAGCAGTACTTC. The encoded protein is CASSLTGLAYEQYF.

This clone turned up a few times. The chain links TRBV6-5 to TRBJ1-5; D gene unclear. The CDR3 runs to 14 residues. The germline CDR1 and CDR2 sequences are MNHEY and SVGAGI. With 4 bases removed from V and 7 bases from J, the gap between germline ends came to 14 bases. The CDR3 spells CASSSSRNPQPQHF. CDR3 DNA sequence: TGTGCCAGCAGTTCGTCGAGGAATCCGCAGCCCCAGCATTTT.

The chain recombines TRBV10-3 with TRBJ1-2; TRBD1 might be the D (6 bases). Germline-derived CDR1 and CDR2 are ENHRY and SYGVKD. The CDR3 is made up of 13 amino acids. V was clipped by 3 bases and J by 8 bases, with 13 bases between them. CDR3 loop: CAISEHNREGYTF. CDR3 DNA sequence: TGTGCCATCAGTGAACATAACAGGGAGGGCTACACCTTC.

The chain has TRBV7-8 and TRBJ1-5, with D perhaps TRBD1 (6 bases). V was clipped by 6 bases and J by 2 bases, with 20 bases between them. The CDR3 runs 17 residues. The germline V gene has CDR1 SGHVS and CDR2 FQNEAQ. CDR3 region: CASSYSRTGSGNQPQHF. The CDR3 DNA reads TGTGCCAGCAGTTATAGCCGAACAGGGAGCGGCAATCAGCCCCAGCATTTT.

This chain uses TRBV5-4 with TRBJ2-3; weak D call: TRBD2 (6 bases). The germline V gene encodes CDR1 SGHNT and CDR2 YYREEE (reference sequence). Trimming removed 4 bases from V and 0 bases from J, with 15 bases in between. This CDR3 region has 16 residues. This CDR3 is CASSLGPSDSTDTQYF. The CDR3 region has the DNA TGTGCCAGCAGCCTGGGGCCTAGCGATAGCACAGATACGCAGTATTTT.

The rearrangement links TRBV30 to TRBJ1-1; D unresolved. The ends were cut back, 7 bases at V and 1 base at J, with 13 bases in the middle. This CDR3 is 13 amino acids long. Looked up from germline, CDR1 is GTSNPN and CDR2 is SVGIG (reference sequence). The CDR3 reads CAFEILRNTEAFF. The DNA of the CDR3 is TGTGCCTTCGAGATTCTCCGGAACACTGAAGCTTTCTTT.

DNA of the CDR3: TGTGCCAGCAGCCTCGGGGGGGGAAAGTCCTACGAGCAGTACTTC. Encoded protein: CASSLGGGKSYEQYF. The V and J genes are TRBV7-3 and TRBJ2-7; 8 bases map to TRBD2. The CDR3 runs to 15 residues. The germline CDR1 and CDR2 sequences are SGHTA and FQGTGA. V shed 5 bases, J shed 1 base, and the junction held 7 bases outside the gene matches. Combining the CDR3 with reference TRBV7-3 and TRBJ2-7 gives the whole variable domain GAGVSQTPSNKVTEKGKYVELRCDPISGHTALYWYRQSLGQGPEFLIYFQGTGAADDSGLPNDRFFAVRPEGSVSTLKIQRTERGDSAVYLCASSLGGGKSYEQYFGPGTRLTVT.

The CDR3 region is CASSKEAQPRETQYF. CDR3 nucleotides: TGTGCCAGCAGCAAAGAGGCACAGCCACGAGAGACCCAGTACTTC. The genes are TRBV21-1 and TRBJ2-5; the table's D call TRBD1 went unverified against the DNA. TRBV21-1 is recorded as a pseudogene. The CDR3 sequence is 15 residues long.

The table lists this clone with a few counts. The J gene is TRBJ1-5, the V gene TRBV6-5; 7 nucleotides line up with TRBD1. Germline CDR1 reads MNHEY; CDR2 reads SVGAGI. This CDR3 spans 14 amino acids. After removal of 5 bases from V and 7 bases from J, the junction contained 8 bases not matched to a gene. The CDR3 region is CASSLNRGEQPQHF. The DNA for the CDR3 is TGTGCCAGCAGTCTGAACAGGGGTGAGCAGCCCCAGCATTTT.

The chain uses TRBV27 and TRBJ1-1; 7 bases line up with TRBD1. The germline gives CDR1 MNHEY, CDR2 SMNVEV (reference sequence). Trimming cost V 3 bases and J 0 bases; bases outside gene matches: 1. This CDR3 comprises 14 residues. CDR3 coding DNA: TGTGCCAGCAGTTTGACAGGGATGAACACTGAAGCTTTCTTT. Protein product: CASSLTGMNTEAFF.

The chain carries TRBV18 and TRBJ2-7, with D possibly TRBD2 on 5 matching bases. Trimming stripped 6 bases from V and 5 bases from J, with 17 bases between. The CDR3 length is 14 residues. Germline V CDR1 and CDR2: KGHSH, LQKENI. The CDR3 loop reads CASSPGPGGHEQYF. CDR3 nucleotides: TGTGCCAGCTCTCCCGGGCCAGGAGGTCACGAGCAGTACTTC.

The chain joins TRBV6-5 to TRBJ2-5, with TRBD2 matching over 8 bases. V dropped 4 bases and J dropped 7; count of bases not matched to a gene: 8. CDR1 and CDR2 from the germline V gene are MNHEY and SVGAGI. The CDR3 is 14 residues long. The DNA for the CDR3 is TGTGCCAGCAGTTCAACGGGGGGGCGAGGGACCCAGTACTTC. This encodes CASSSTGGRGTQYF.

CDR3 bases: TGTGCCAGCAGTGACTTGCCTGGCCGTCAGGGCTACACCTTC. Translation: CASSDLPGRQGYTF. The rearrangement joins TRBV6-4 to TRBJ1-2; D gene uncertain. Trimming took off 1 base at V and 8 bases at J, with 14 bases between the two ends. Germline values: CDR1 MRHNA, CDR2 SNTAGT. The CDR3 is 14 residues long.

This clone has just a few counts. This sequence joins TRBV6-5 and TRBJ2-3, with D perhaps matching TRBD2 (5 bases). V was cut by 6 bases and J by 8 bases, with 12 bases left in between. The CDR3 sequence is 12 residues long. Germline CDR1 and CDR2: MNHEY and SVGAGI. The CDR3 is CASSLLVATQYF. The CDR3 DNA reads as TGTGCCAGCAGCCTACTAGTCGCTACGCAGTATTTT.

The V call is TRBV9, the J call TRBJ1-6, with 9 bases that match TRBD1. The V and J ends lost 4 bases and 7 bases, in that order; junction bases with no gene match: 3. CDR1 and CDR2 from the germline V gene are SGDLS and YYNGEE. The CDR3 contains 14 residues. DNA for the CDR3: TGTGCCAGCAGCTACGACAGGGGGAATTCACCCCTCCACTTT. Amino acid sequence: CASSYDRGNSPLHF. Looking up the rest from reference TRBV9 and TRBJ1-6 gives the full variable domain: DSGVTQTPKHLITATGQRVTLRCSPRSGDLSVYWYQQSLDQGLQFLIQYYNGEERAKGNILERFSAQQFPDLHSELNLSSLELGDSALYFCASSYDRGNSPLHFGNGTRLTVT.